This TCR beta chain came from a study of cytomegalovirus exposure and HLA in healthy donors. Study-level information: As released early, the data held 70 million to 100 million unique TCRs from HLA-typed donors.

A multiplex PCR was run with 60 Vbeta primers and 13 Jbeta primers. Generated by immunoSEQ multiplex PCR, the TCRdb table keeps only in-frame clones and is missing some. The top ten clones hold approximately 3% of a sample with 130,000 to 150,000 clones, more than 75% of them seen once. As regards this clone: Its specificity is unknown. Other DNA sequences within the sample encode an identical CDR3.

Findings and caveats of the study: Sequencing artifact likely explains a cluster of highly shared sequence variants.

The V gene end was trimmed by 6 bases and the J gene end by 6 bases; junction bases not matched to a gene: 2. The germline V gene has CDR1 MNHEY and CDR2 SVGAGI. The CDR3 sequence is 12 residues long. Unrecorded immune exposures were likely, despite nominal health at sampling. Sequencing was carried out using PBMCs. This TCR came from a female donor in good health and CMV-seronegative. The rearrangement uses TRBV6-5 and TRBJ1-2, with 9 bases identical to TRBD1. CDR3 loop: CASSRTGDGYTF. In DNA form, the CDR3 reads TGTGCCAGCAGCAGGACAGGGGATGGCTACACCTTC.